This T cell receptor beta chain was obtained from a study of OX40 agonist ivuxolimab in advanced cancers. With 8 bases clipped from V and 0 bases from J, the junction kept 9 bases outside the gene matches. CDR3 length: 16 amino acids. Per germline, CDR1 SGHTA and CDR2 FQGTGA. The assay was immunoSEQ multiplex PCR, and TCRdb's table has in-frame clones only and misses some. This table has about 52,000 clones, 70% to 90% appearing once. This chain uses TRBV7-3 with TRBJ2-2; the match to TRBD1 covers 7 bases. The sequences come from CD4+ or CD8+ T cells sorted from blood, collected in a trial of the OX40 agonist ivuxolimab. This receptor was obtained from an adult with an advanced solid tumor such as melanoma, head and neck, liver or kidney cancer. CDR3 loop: CASRGAGTANTGELFF. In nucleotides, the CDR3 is TGTGCCAGCCGCGGCGCCGGGACAGCGAACACCGGGGAGCTGTTTTTT.